This T cell receptor beta chain was identified during a study of T cells expressing NK-cell markers. Across the study: Investigators obtained TCR beta repertoires from sorted CD3+CD56+NKG2C+, CD3+CD56+NKG2C- and CD3+CD56-NKG2C+ T cells. Serological testing identified most of the eight sequenced donors as HCMV-seropositive and one as seronegative. Study observations and caveats: Similarly, these clonotypes led the CD3+CD56-NKG2C+ fraction as well in a few donors.

Germline V gene data show CDR1 as DFQATT and CDR2 as SNEGSKA (reference sequence). CDR3 length equals 13 residues. On this clonotype: What it binds is unknown.

In generating TCR beta cDNA, 5'RACE template switching with UMIs was used. TCRdb re-called the 5' RACE reads, yielding one record per CDR3 amino acid sequence without DNA. The sample shows 500,000 to 600,000 distinct CDR3 sequences, and around 4% sits with its ten largest clones. What was sequenced was blood T cells: a sorted CD56 or NKG2C T cell subset, CD4+ or CD8+ T cells, or bulk PBMC T cells (not recorded which). The gene calls are TRBV20-1 and TRBJ2-7; TCRdb's assignment of TRBD1 cannot be checked, as there is no DNA. This clonotype was obtained from a man younger than 35 in good health. The CDR3 protein is CSASPIGSYEQYF.